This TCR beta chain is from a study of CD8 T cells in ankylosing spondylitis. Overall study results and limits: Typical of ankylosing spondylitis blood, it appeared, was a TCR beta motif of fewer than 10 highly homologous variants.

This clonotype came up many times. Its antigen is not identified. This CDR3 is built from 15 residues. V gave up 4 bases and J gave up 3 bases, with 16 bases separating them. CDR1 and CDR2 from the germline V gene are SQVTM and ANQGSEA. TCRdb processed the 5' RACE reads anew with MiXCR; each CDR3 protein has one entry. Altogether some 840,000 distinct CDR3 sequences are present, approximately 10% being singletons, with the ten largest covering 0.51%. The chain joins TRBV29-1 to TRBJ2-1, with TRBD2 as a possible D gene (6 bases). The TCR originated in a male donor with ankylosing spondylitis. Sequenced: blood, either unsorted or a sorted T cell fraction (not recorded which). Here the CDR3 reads CSVAGQAGNYNEQFF. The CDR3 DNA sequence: TGCAGCGTTGCGGGCCAAGCGGGCAACTACAATGAGCAGTTCTTC.